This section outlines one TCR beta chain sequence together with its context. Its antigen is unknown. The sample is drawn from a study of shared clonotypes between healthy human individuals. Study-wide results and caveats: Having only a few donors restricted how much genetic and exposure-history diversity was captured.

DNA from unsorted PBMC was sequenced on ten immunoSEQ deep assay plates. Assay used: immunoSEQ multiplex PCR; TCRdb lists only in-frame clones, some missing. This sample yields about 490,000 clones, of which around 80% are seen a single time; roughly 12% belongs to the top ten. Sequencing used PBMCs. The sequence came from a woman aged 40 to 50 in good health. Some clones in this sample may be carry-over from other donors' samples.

The CDR3 spells CASSLTGTLSGNTIYF. The DNA for the CDR3 is TGTGCCAGCAGTTTAACAGGGACCCTCTCTGGAAACACCATATATTTT. The V call is TRBV27, the J call TRBJ1-3, with a possible D match to TRBD1 (6 bases). Per the germline V gene, CDR1 is MNHEY and CDR2 is SMNVEV (reference sequence). Trimming cost V 2 bases and J 0 bases, with 11 bases left between them. This CDR3 region has 16 residues.